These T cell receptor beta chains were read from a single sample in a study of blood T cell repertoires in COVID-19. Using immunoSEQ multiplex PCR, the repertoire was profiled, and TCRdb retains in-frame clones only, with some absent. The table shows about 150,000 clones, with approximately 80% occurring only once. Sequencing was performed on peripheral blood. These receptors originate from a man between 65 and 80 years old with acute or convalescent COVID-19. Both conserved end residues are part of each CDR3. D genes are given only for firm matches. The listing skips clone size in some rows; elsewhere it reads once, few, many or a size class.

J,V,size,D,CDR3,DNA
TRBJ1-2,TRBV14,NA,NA,CASSQVQGGVYYTF,TGTGCCAGCAGCCAAGTCCAGGGAGGAGTATACTACACCTTC
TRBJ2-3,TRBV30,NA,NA,CAWSRGAGTSTDTQYF,TGTGCCTGGAGCCGGGGGGCAGGTACTAGCACAGATACGCAGTATTTT
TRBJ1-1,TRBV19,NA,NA,CASRTFKDSRGTEAFF,TGTGCCAGTAGGACCTTCAAAGATTCTCGGGGGACTGAAGCTTTCTTT
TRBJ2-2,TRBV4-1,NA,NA,CASSQEGHGAGELFF,TGCGCCAGCAGCCAAGAGGGACACGGGGCCGGGGAGCTGTTTTTT
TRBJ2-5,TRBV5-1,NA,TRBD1,CASSLIGQGSETQYF,TGCGCCAGCAGCTTGATCGGACAGGGTTCAGAGACCCAGTACTTC
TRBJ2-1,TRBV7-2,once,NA,CASSSNSGSYNEQFF,TGTGCCAGCAGCTCAAATAGCGGCTCCTACAATGAGCAGTTCTTC
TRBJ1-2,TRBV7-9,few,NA,CASSPGQNYGYTF,TGTGCCAGCAGCCCGGGACAAAACTATGGCTACACCTTC
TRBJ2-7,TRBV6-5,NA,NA,CASSTGTRNAYEQYF,TGTGCCAGCAGTACCGGGACTCGTAACGCCTACGAGCAGTACTTC
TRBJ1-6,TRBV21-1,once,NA,CASSKGKGGRSPLHF,TGTGCCAGCAGCAAAGGGAAAGGGGGAAGGTCACCCCTCCACTTT
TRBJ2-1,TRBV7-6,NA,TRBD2,CASSLRTSGRAWSYNEQFF,TGTGCCAGCAGCTTAAGGACTAGCGGGAGGGCCTGGTCCTACAATGAGCAGTTCTTC
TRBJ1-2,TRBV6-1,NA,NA,CASSEDQGQYGYTF,TGTGCCAGCAGTGAAGATCAGGGGCAATATGGCTACACCTTC
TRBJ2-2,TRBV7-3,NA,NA,CASSSQGTGELFF,TGTGCCAGCAGCTCCCAGGGTACCGGGGAGCTGTTTTTT
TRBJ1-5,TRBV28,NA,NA,CASSLILNPYREAYQPQHF,TGTGCCAGCAGTTTAATCCTAAACCCGTACAGGGAAGCTTATCAGCCCCAGCATTTT
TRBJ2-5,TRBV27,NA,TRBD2,CASSLWRGGFETQYF,TGTGCCAGCAGTTTATGGCGGGGGGGATTCGAGACCCAGTACTTC
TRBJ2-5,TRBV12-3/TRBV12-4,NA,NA,CASGPGLSETQYF,TGTGCCAGCGGACCGGGGTTGTCGGAGACCCAGTACTTC
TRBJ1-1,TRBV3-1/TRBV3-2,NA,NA,CASSQVGGMTEAFF,TGTGCCAGCAGCCAAGTCGGCGGGATGACTGAAGCTTTCTTT
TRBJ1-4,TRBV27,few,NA,CASSATQQGMVHTNEKLFF,TGTGCCAGCAGTGCGACGCAGCAGGGGATGGTGCATACTAATGAAAAACTGTTTTTT
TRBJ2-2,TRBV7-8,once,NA,CASSLGQTGELFF,TGTGCCAGCAGCTTAGGCCAGACCGGGGAGCTGTTTTTT
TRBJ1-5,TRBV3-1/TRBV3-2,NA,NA,CASSQDQAVQPQHF,TGTGCCAGCAGCCAAGATCAAGCGGTTCAGCCCCAGCATTTT
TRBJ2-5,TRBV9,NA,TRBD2,CASSLSGGETQYF,TGTGCCAGCAGCCTTAGCGGGGGGGAGACCCAGTACTTC
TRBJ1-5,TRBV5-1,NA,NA,CASSPDGGRDQPQHF,TGCGCCAGCAGCCCCGACGGGGGACGGGATCAGCCCCAGCATTTT
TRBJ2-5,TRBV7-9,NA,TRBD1,CASSSIGQVGETQYF,TGTGCCAGCAGCTCTATTGGACAGGTTGGGGAGACCCAGTACTTC
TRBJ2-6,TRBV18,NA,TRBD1,CASSPRDRDANVLTF,TGTGCCAGCTCACCTCGGGACAGGGATGCCAACGTCCTGACTTTC
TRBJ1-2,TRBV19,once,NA,CASSIDRTDYGYTF,TGTGCCAGTAGTATAGATCGGACAGATTATGGCTACACCTTC
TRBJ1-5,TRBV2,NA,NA,CASSDSYQPQHF,TGTGCCAGCAGTGACAGTTATCAGCCCCAGCATTTT
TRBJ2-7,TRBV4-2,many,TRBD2,CASSQDLSAGGVSYEQYF,TGTGCCAGCAGCCAAGATCTCTCGGCGGGAGGAGTTTCCTACGAGCAGTACTTC
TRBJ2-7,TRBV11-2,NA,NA,CASSQLGRLGEQYF,TGTGCCAGCAGCCAACTCGGGAGATTAGGGGAGCAGTACTTC
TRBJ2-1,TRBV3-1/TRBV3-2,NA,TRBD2,CATSQTNMGGEGQQFF,TGTGCCACCAGCCAAACGAATATGGGGGGGGAGGGGCAGCAGTTCTTC
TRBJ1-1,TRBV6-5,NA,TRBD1,CASSLLTGGSTEAFF,TGTGCCAGCAGCCTACTGACAGGGGGGTCCACTGAAGCTTTCTTT
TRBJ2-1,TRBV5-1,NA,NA,CASSVGGNHNEQFF,TGCGCCAGCAGCGTAGGAGGGAACCACAATGAGCAGTTCTTC
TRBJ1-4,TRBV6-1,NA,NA,CASSEDRVQNEKLFF,TGTGCCAGCAGTGAAGATCGGGTTCAAAATGAAAAACTGTTTTTT
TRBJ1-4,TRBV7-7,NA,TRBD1,CASSFFTGGLNEKLFF,TGTGCTAGCAGCTTCTTCACAGGGGGCCTTAATGAAAAACTGTTTTTT
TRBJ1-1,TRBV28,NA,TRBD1,CASSSHRGRYTEAFF,TGTGCCAGCAGTTCCCACAGGGGGCGATACACTGAAGCTTTCTTT
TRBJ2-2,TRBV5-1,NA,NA,CASSLRPGGGTNTGELFF,TGCGCCAGCAGCTTGAGGCCCGGTGGCGGTACGAACACCGGGGAGCTGTTTTTT
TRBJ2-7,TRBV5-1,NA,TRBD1,CASSLDRPGQAYEQYF,TGCGCCAGCAGCTTGGACCGCCCGGGACAGGCCTACGAGCAGTACTTC
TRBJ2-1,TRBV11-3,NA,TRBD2,CASSPARGRSYEQFF,TGTGCCAGCAGCCCCGCGCGCGGGAGATCGTATGAGCAGTTCTTC
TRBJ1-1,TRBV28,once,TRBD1,CASSAGTARGTEAFF,TGTGCCAGCAGTGCCGGGACAGCGAGAGGAACTGAAGCTTTCTTT
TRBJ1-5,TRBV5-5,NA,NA,CASSLDNRGWAQHF,TGTGCCAGCAGCTTGGATAATAGGGGTTGGGCCCAGCATTTT
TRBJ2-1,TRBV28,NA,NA,CATLPRGGGYNEQFF,TGTGCCACCCTCCCCCGGGGAGGGGGCTACAATGAGCAGTTCTTC
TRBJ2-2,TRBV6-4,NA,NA,CASSSVLGTGELFF,TGTGCCAGCAGTTCTGTACTTGGTACCGGGGAGCTGTTTTTT
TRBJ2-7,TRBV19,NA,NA,CASRRTLQSYEQYF,TGTGCCAGCCGGAGGACGCTTCAGTCCTACGAGCAGTACTTC
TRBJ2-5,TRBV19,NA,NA,CASSKSLRSQETQYF,TGTGCCAGTAGTAAGAGCCTCCGTAGCCAAGAGACCCAGTACTTC
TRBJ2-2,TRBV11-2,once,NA,CASPLTPGWSGELFF,TGTGCCAGCCCTCTTACCCCGGGTTGGAGCGGGGAGCTGTTTTTT
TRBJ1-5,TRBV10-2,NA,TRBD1,CASSEQGAGQPQHF,TGCGCCAGCAGTGAACAGGGGGCCGGTCAGCCCCAGCATTTT
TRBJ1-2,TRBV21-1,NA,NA,CASRTGGYGYTF,TGTGCCAGCAGGACAGGGGGCTATGGCTACACCTTC
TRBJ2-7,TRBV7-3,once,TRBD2,CASSAGTSGSPPVF,TGTGCCAGCAGCGCGGGGACTAGCGGGAGTCCCCCGGTCTTC
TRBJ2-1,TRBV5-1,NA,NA,CASSLEGPGGSNEQFF,TGCGCCAGCAGCTTGGAAGGCCCCGGGGGATCCAATGAGCAGTTCTTC
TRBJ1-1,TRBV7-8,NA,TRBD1,CASRPVGARQGAEAFF,TGTGCCAGCAGACCTGTAGGGGCGAGACAGGGGGCTGAAGCTTTCTTT
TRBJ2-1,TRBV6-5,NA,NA,CASRNPSPRGNEQFF,TGTGCCAGTCGGAACCCTAGCCCCCGGGGGAATGAGCAGTTCTTC
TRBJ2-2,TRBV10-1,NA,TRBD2,CASSGGYPNTGELFF,TGCGCCAGCAGCGGGGGGTACCCGAACACCGGGGAGCTGTTTTTT
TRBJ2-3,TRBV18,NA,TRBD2,CASSPGGGGTDTQYF,TGTGCCAGCTCACCGGGCGGGGGAGGCACAGATACGCAGTATTTT
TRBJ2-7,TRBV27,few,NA,CASSYNGGPYEQYF,TGTGCCAGCAGTTACAACGGGGGGCCCTACGAGCAGTACTTC
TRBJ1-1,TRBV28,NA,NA,CASIRWAPRTEAFF,TGTGCCAGCATCCGTTGGGCCCCTCGGACTGAAGCTTTCTTT
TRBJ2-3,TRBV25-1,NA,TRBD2,CASSETMGLAGGTDTQYF,TGTGCCAGCAGTGAAACCATGGGACTAGCGGGAGGGACAGATACGCAGTATTTT
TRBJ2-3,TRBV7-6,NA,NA,CASSSLTRPADTQYF,TGTGCCAGCAGCTCCTTGACTAGGCCCGCAGATACGCAGTATTTT